Described below is a single T cell receptor beta chain sequence and its context. The antigen remains undetermined. Given a much more abundant clone one base away, this may be a read error. The data were taken from a study of tumor-infiltrating lymphocytes in primary liver carcinoma. The wider study: Sample yields, roughly 3.65 to 8 million productive TCRbeta reads, were similar across the tissue types.

Total RNA amounting to approximately 460 ng was the source from which TCR beta cDNA was made with a constant-region primer. Investigators got TCR beta libraries out of three nested multiplex PCR rounds, done with slightly modified ARM-PCR. TRBV1-TRBV30 forward primers paired with a C-beta reverse primer were used in the first two PCR rounds, which ran approximately 11 cycles each. TCRdb processed the multiplex PCR reads anew with MiXCR; each CDR3 protein has one entry. The table records some 110,000 distinct CDR3 sequences, roughly three fifths of them present only once. General study results and limits: Top-250-clone fractions were significantly higher in tumors than in blood (p = 0.039). In tumor-adjacent and tumor-blood pairs, overlap was lower than in tumor region pairs.

The CDR3 covers 14 residues. Unsorted bulk tissue of roughly 18-31 mg yielded co-extracted RNA and DNA. Primary liver carcinoma, confirmed by histopathology, was surgically resected. This TCR was sampled from an older woman with primary liver carcinoma and hepatitis B virus infection. Sequenced: liver tumor tissue from sampling region 3. Subset denoted: tumor region T3, left-lateral pole. The chain uses TRBV12-3 or TRBV12-4 and TRBJ1-6; tentative D call: TRBD1 (5 bases). Written as DNA, the CDR3 is TGTACCAGCACCATGGGGGCCTATAATTCACCCCTCCACTTT. Its translation is CTSTMGAYNSPLHF.